The entry that follows covers one T cell receptor beta chain sequence. Its antigen is currently unknown. This sample is part of a study of shared clonotypes between healthy human individuals. Looked up from germline, CDR1 is LGHNA and CDR2 is YSLEER. V was trimmed by 1 base and J by 0 bases, leaving 6 bases between them. The CDR3 length is 14 residues. The study's findings and limits: In this cohort, only blood was sampled, and tissue repertoires likely differ. Clonotype sharing across several donors was observed for about 4.8% of naive CD4 clonotypes.

The investigators split CD4+ cells into a CD45RA+ naive subset and a CD45RA-negative memory subset. The authors split each subset's genomic DNA evenly across several immunoSEQ plates. Assay used: immunoSEQ multiplex PCR; TCRdb lists only in-frame clones, some missing. The data show some 2 million clones, 85% to 95% seen once. The TCR was taken from a man between 18 and 29 years old in good health. What was sequenced was naive CD4+ T cells sorted from blood. Indicated subset: CD45RA+ positively selected. The chain uses TRBV4-3 and TRBJ2-5; D gene uncertain. The CDR3 DNA is TGCGCCAGCAGCCAAGGGGCGTACCAAGAGACCCAGTACTTC. Its protein is CASSQGAYQETQYF.